The T cell receptor (beta chain) described here comes from a study of cytomegalovirus exposure and HLA in healthy donors. Study at large: Some 85 million unique TCRs, all from HLA-typed donors, were included in an early release of the data.

Findings and caveats of the study: In a later analysis, a missense DCLRE1C variant was linked to TCR beta V- and J-gene trimming.

The V end lost 0 bases, the J end lost 3 bases, and 13 bases lay between the germline ends. Germline-derived CDR1 and CDR2 are SGDLS and YYNGEE. The CDR3 runs 15 residues. This clone was counted once. Antigen: not known. Primers for the PCR totalled 60 Vbeta and 13 Jbeta. Repertoires were generated with immunoSEQ multiplex PCR, while TCRdb's copy carries only in-frame clones and drops some. This sample has about 150,000 clones, with around 72% found just once. The material sequenced was PBMCs. The chain carries TRBV9 and TRBJ2-7, with a tentative D call TRBD1 (6 bases). The TCR was taken from a man aged 35-49 years in good health and CMV-seronegative. The CDR3: CASSVEGTPNYEQYF. CDR3 sequence (DNA): TGTGCCAGCAGCGTAGAGGGGACACCCAACTACGAGCAGTACTTC.